The 26 T cell receptor beta chains below all came from one sample that was sequenced in a study of T cells in Graves' hyperthyroidism and ophthalmopathy. RNA transcripts yielded amplified TCR beta CDR3 regions. The TCR CDR3 first-round RT-PCR relied on the HTBI primer set. TCRdb analysed the multiplex PCR reads with MiXCR anew, one entry per CDR3 protein. Among over 650,000 distinct CDR3 sequences, about 45% were seen once, and the ten largest hold about 7.7%. Sequenced material: peripheral blood or thyroid tissue (not recorded which). These receptors were taken from an adult man with Graves' disease, either hyperthyroidism or ophthalmopathy (not recorded which).

The V and J genes are TRBV20-1 and TRBJ1-2; D unresolved. CDR1 DFQATT and CDR2 SNEGSKA come from the germline V gene (reference sequence). There are 13 residues in the CDR3. Trimming removed 3 bases from V and 0 bases from J, with 8 bases in between. In nucleotides, the CDR3 is TGCAGTGCTAGCTCAGACGCTAACTATGGCTACACCTTC. Translated, it gives CSASSDANYGYTF.

This clonotype was recorded a few times. This sequence joins TRBV5-1 and TRBJ1-1; the D gene is possibly TRBD1 (6 bases). Germline values: CDR1 SGHRS, CDR2 YFSETQ. V was shortened by 4 bases and J by 0 bases, with 13 bases between the two germline ends. The CDR3 runs 15 residues. The CDR3 here is CASSGGGRLNTEAFF. CDR3 nucleotide sequence: TGCGCCAGCAGCGGAGGGGGGAGACTGAACACTGAAGCTTTCTTT.

Comment on this clonotype: This may come from a read error, since a much larger clone is one base off. The chain couples TRBV7-9 to TRBJ2-5; TRBD1 is a possible D gene (5 bases). Germline V gene lookup returns CDR1 SEHNR and CDR2 FQNEAQ (reference sequence). There are 14 residues in the CDR3. The CDR3 spells CASSERQIQGTQYF. In nucleotides, the CDR3 is TGTGCCAGCAGCGAACGACAGATCCAAGGGACCCAGTACTTC.

Only one count was recorded for this clonotype. Lacking the conserved final phenylalanine or tryptophan, this CDR3 likely reflects a read error. The DNA is left out, because the CDR3 cannot be placed on it with certainty; the CDR3 is given as TCRdb lists it. CDR3: CASSAGLGQALT. The chain has TRBV19 and TRBJ1-6; the D segment call TRBD1 is taken from the table without a DNA check. The CDR3 spans 12 residues, counting both ends. From germline, CDR1 is LNHDA and CDR2 SQIVND (reference sequence).

As concerns this clonotype: Germline is not matched at one junction end, which may reflect a read error. This chain uses TRBV9 with TRBJ1-2; D gene unclear. CDR3 length: 13 amino acids. CDR1 and CDR2 from the germline V gene are SGDLS and YYNGEE. The CDR3 sequence is CASSLPHPYGYTF. The CDR3 nucleotides are TGCGCCAGCAGCCTGCCCCACCCATATGGCTACACCTTC. The entire variable domain, with the rest obtained from reference TRBV9 and TRBJ1-2, is as follows: DSGVTQTPKHLITATGQRVTLRCSPRSGDLSVYWYQQSLDQGLQFLIQYYNGEERAKGNILERFSAQQFPDLHSELNLSSLELGDSALYFCASSLPHPYGYTFGSGTRLTVV.

This clonotype was seen ten or more times. The V call is TRBV24-1, the J call TRBJ1-1, with D unclear. The CDR3 is 15 amino acids. Germline V CDR1 and CDR2: KGHDR, SFDVKD. Trimming took off 3 bases at V and 0 bases at J, with 10 bases between the two ends. The CDR3 loop reads CATSDSRGLNTEAFF. Written as DNA, the CDR3 is TGTGCCACCAGTGATAGTCGGGGTTTGAACACTGAAGCTTTCTTT.

This clonotype came up a few times. V and J are TRBV7-9 and TRBJ1-2; 7 bases line up with TRBD1. The CDR3 covers 15 residues. J gave up 8 bases and V 6 bases, and 15 bases lay outside the gene matches. Germline CDR1 reads SEHNR; CDR2 reads FQNEAQ (reference sequence). CDR3: CASRWGGGASVGYTF. The CDR3 DNA reads TGTGCCAGCAGATGGGGAGGGGGCGCGTCTGTCGGCTACACCTTC.

This clonotype occurred a few times. This chain joins TRBV12-3 or TRBV12-4 and TRBJ1-5; TRBD1 is a possible D gene (5 bases). The V and J ends lost 8 bases and 4 bases respectively, with 15 bases between them. The CDR3 is 14 amino acids. The CDR3 loop reads CASGGTLRNQPQHF. CDR3 coding DNA: TGTGCCAGCGGGGGGACTCTGAGGAATCAGCCCCAGCATTTT.

This clonotype came up a few times. The V call is TRBV14, the J call TRBJ2-5; 7 positions agree with TRBD1. V lost 8 bases to trimming and J lost 2 bases; unmatched junction nucleotides: 8. This CDR3 contains 14 residues. The germline V gene encodes CDR1 SGHDN and CDR2 FVKESK. CDR3 protein: CASSPPGQQETQYF. The CDR3 nucleotides are TGTGCCAGCTCACCACCGGGACAGCAAGAGACCCAGTACTTC.

This clonotype was recorded a few times. V gene TRBV5-4 combines with J gene TRBJ2-7, with TRBD1 as a possible D gene (5 bases). The CDR3 is 13 amino acids. CDR1 and CDR2 (germline): SGHNT, YYREEE (reference sequence). V lost 4 bases and J lost 2, with 10 bases in between. The CDR3 spells CASSQGVAYEQYF. CDR3 DNA sequence: TGTGCCAGCAGCCAGGGTGTGGCCTACGAGCAGTACTTC.

This clonotype was seen at least ten times. The rearrangement links TRBV29-1 to TRBJ2-5, with 8 bases aligning to TRBD2. The CDR3 is 13 amino acids. V lost 3 bases and J lost 9; bases outside the gene matches: 9. Germline-derived CDR1 and CDR2 are SQVTM and ANQGSEA. CDR3 residues: CSVDQTSEAAQYF. The CDR3 DNA reads TGCAGCGTTGATCAGACTAGCGAGGCGGCCCAGTACTTC.

This chain links TRBV29-1 with TRBJ2-7, with D perhaps matching TRBD2 (7 bases). The CDR3 runs to 13 residues. The V gene's germline CDR1 is SQVTM and CDR2 ANQGSEA. V dropped 6 bases and J dropped 5 bases, with 17 bases sitting between them. CDR3 protein: CSVHRGAGDEQYF. The CDR3 DNA follows: TGCAGCGTCCACCGGGGGGCCGGCGACGAGCAGTACTTC.

A word on this clonotype: This may stem from a read error, because a much larger clone lies one nucleotide away. V usage is TRBV29-1 and J usage is TRBJ1-1; the D is unclear. The germline gives CDR1 SQVTM, CDR2 ANQGSEA. The CDR3 contains 11 residues. The CDR3 reads CGVERGFEAFF. CDR3 nucleotides: TGCGGCGTTGAGAGAGGGTTTGAAGCTTTCTTT.

This rearrangement joins TRBV11-1 to TRBJ2-5, with 11 bases lining up with TRBD2. The CDR3 loop spans 16 amino acids. From germline, CDR1 is SGHAT and CDR2 FQDESV (reference sequence). V lost 5 bases, J lost 5 bases, and 10 bases stayed unmatched. CDR3 nucleotides: TGTGCCAGCAGCCTGACTAGCGGGGAGATAGCGGAGACCCAGTACTTC. It is translated as CASSLTSGEIAETQYF.

The chain joins TRBV20-1 to TRBJ2-7, with TRBD2 matching over 13 bases. Looked up from germline, CDR1 is DFQATT and CDR2 is SNEGSKA (reference sequence). Germline trimming cut 6 bases from V and 6 bases from J; bases unmatched to any gene: 11. This CDR3 contains 15 residues. The CDR3 is CSAPFGLAGVREQYF. Here the CDR3 DNA reads TGCAGTGCCCCTTTTGGACTAGCGGGAGTACGCGAGCAGTACTTC.

This clonotype was seen a handful of times. This sequence joins TRBV19 and TRBJ1-1; weak D call: TRBD1 (6 bases). With 7 bases removed from V and 1 base from J, the gap between germline ends came to 10 bases. The CDR3 is made up of 13 amino acids. Germline assignment: CDR1 LNHDA and CDR2 SQIVND (reference sequence). The CDR3 protein is CASKTGPNTEAFF. CDR3 bases: TGTGCCAGTAAAACAGGGCCGAACACTGAAGCTTTCTTT.

This clonotype appeared a few times. The rearrangement joins TRBV30 to TRBJ1-6; D not resolved. The ends were cut back, 3 bases at V and 15 bases at J, with 12 bases in the middle. CDR1 and CDR2 (germline): GTSNPN, SVGIG (reference sequence). CDR3 length equals 11 residues. The CDR3 sequence is CAWSPAKDLHF. As DNA, the CDR3 is TGTGCCTGGAGCCCAGCCAAGGACCTCCACTTT.

About this clonotype: At one end, the junction sequence differs from germline, possibly due to a read error. The J gene is TRBJ1-2, the V gene TRBV7-9, with 9 bases lining up with TRBD1. Germline lookup yields CDR1 SEHNR and CDR2 FQNEAQ (reference sequence). This CDR3 has 15 amino acids. CDR3 sequence: CASSSGTGNNYGYTF. As DNA, the CDR3 is TGCGCCAGCAGCTCCGGGACAGGGAATAACTATGGCTACACCTTC.

A note on this clonotype: A clone one base away is much larger, so this may be a read error. The rearrangement uses TRBV15 and TRBJ1-2; tentatively, D is TRBD1 (6 bases). The germline V gene has CDR1 LNHNV and CDR2 YYDKDF (reference sequence). The CDR3 length is 14 residues. Trimming left V 7 bases short and J 0 bases short, with 12 bases between. The CDR3 here is CATNPGTSNYGYTF. The CDR3 DNA is TGTGCCACCAACCCCGGGACATCTAACTATGGCTACACCTTC.

The V call is TRBV6-1, the J call TRBJ1-5; tentative D call: TRBD1 (6 bases). CDR1 MNHNS and CDR2 SASEGT come from the germline V gene. This CDR3 has 12 amino acids. The V and J ends lost 10 bases and 6 bases respectively, with 13 bases between them. This CDR3 is CATADSPQPQHF. The CDR3 nucleotides are TGTGCCACCGCGGACAGTCCTCAGCCCCAGCATTTT.

The genes are TRBV9 and TRBJ1-2, with TRBD1 matching over 9 bases. CDR3 length: 15 amino acids. Per the germline V gene, CDR1 is SGDLS and CDR2 is YYNGEE. With 4 bases clipped from V and 4 bases from J, the junction kept 8 bases outside the gene matches. This CDR3 is CASSPQGAESYGYTF. CDR3 coding DNA: TGTGCCAGCAGCCCACAGGGGGCCGAAAGCTATGGCTACACCTTC.

This clonotype was recorded once. The gene calls are TRBV2 and TRBJ1-4; the match to TRBD1 covers 11 bases. The J segment lost 6 bases and the V segment lost 6 bases, leaving 0 bases of the junction unmatched. CDR3 length: 13 residues. CDR1 SNHLY and CDR2 FYNNEI come from the germline V gene. The CDR3 coding sequence is TGTGCCAGCAGGGACAGGGGGCATGAAAAACTGTTTTTT. Translated, it gives CASRDRGHEKLFF. Using reference TRBV2 and TRBJ1-4 for the parts outside the CDR3, the full variable domain is EPEVTQTPSHQVTQMGQEVILRCVPISNHLYFYWYRQILGQKVEFLVSFYNNEISEKSEIFDDQFSVERPDGSNFTLKIRSTKLEDSAMYFCASRDRGHEKLFFGSGTQLSVL.

The V and J genes are TRBV12-3 or TRBV12-4 and TRBJ1-1; D may be TRBD1 (5 bases). The length of the CDR3 is 15 residues. V was cut by 5 bases and J by 1 base, with 14 bases left in between. CDR3 sequence: CASSDTGSWNTEAFF. The CDR3 DNA reads as TGTGCCAGCAGTGATACAGGATCTTGGAACACTGAAGCTTTCTTT.

As regards this clonotype: Sequence at one end of the junction differs from germline and may be a read error. The J gene is TRBJ1-2, the V gene TRBV5-1; the match to TRBD1 covers 8 bases. CDR3 length: 15 amino acids. In germline, CDR1 is SGHRS, CDR2 YFSETQ. The DNA of the CDR3 is TGTGCCAGCAGCTTGGCCCGACAGGGGAACTATGGCTACACCTTC. Protein sequence: CASSLARQGNYGYTF.

As to this clonotype: One end of the junction is discordant with germline, which a read error may explain. This chain joins TRBV7-9 and TRBJ1-2; 8 positions match TRBD1. There are 15 residues in the CDR3. Germline CDR1 is SEHNR and CDR2 is FQNEAQ (reference sequence). The CDR3 nucleotides are TGCGCCAGCAGCCAAGCTCTCACAGGGGGAGATGGCTACACCTTC. Its protein is CASSQALTGGDGYTF.

This sequence joins TRBV12-3 or TRBV12-4 and TRBJ1-5; a weak D match, TRBD1 (6 bases). The germline V and J ends were trimmed by 4 bases and 0 bases, with 19 bases remaining between them. This CDR3 contains 18 residues. The CDR3 DNA is TGTGCCAGCAGTTCATCGGGGGCTTCATTATATAGCAATCAGCCCCAGCATTTT. It specifies CASSSSGASLYSNQPQHF.